A selection of T cell receptor beta chains follows, all from one sample in a study of blood T cell repertoires in COVID-19. Sequencing was performed with immunoSEQ multiplex PCR; in TCRdb, only in-frame clones are kept and a portion is missing. The repertoire has roughly 75,000 clones, about 80% of them found once; the top ten carry approximately 28%. Sequenced input: peripheral blood. All receptors come from a man between 65 and 85 years old with acute or convalescent COVID-19. CDR3s include the opening cysteine and the closing phenylalanine or tryptophan. A D gene is named only where the DNA matches it firmly. Rows may omit the clone size; those that give it use once, few, many or a size class.

j_gene | d_gene | len | abundance | v_gene | CDR3aa | CDR3nt
TRBJ1-1 | NA | 14 | NA | TRBV6-5 | CASSARGTDTEAFF | TGTGCCAGCAGCGCGCGGGGGACGGACACTGAAGCTTTCTTT
TRBJ2-7 | NA | 14 | NA | TRBV5-1 | CASSPTQSSYEQYF | TGCGCCAGCAGCCCTACACAGAGCTCCTACGAGCAGTACTTC
TRBJ2-7 | TRBD1 | 13 | NA | TRBV29-1 | CSVGGQGPHEQYF | TGCAGCGTTGGGGGACAGGGGCCCCACGAGCAGTACTTC
TRBJ1-3 | NA | 8 | NA | TRBV3-1/TRBV3-2 | CASSHLYF | TGTGCCAGCAGTCACTTATATTTT
TRBJ1-1 | NA | 12 | NA | TRBV3-1/TRBV3-2 | CASSQDYSEAFF | TGTGCCAGCAGCCAAGACTACAGTGAAGCTTTCTTT
TRBJ1-5 | NA | 15 | NA | TRBV28 | CASSWTDDRNQPQHF | TGTGCCAGCAGTTGGACAGACGACCGCAATCAGCCCCAGCATTTT
TRBJ2-1 | TRBD2 | 15 | NA | TRBV6-6 | CASSTGLADGNEQFF | TGTGCCAGCAGTACAGGACTAGCGGATGGGAATGAGCAGTTCTTC
TRBJ1-1 | NA | 11 | NA | TRBV30 | CAWGMNTEAFF | TGTGCCTGGGGCATGAACACTGAAGCTTTCTTT
TRBJ1-1 | NA | 15 | NA | TRBV19 | CASSSEALGGTEAFF | TGTGCCAGTAGTTCGGAAGCGTTAGGGGGCACTGAAGCTTTCTTT
TRBJ2-7 | NA | 15 | NA | TRBV7-8 | CASSLETGRPYEQYF | TGTGCCAGCAGCTTAGAGACAGGCCGTCCCTACGAGCAGTACTTC
TRBJ2-2 | TRBD1 | 16 | NA | TRBV24-1 | CATSSGTGGTTGELFF | TGTGCCACCAGTTCCGGGACAGGGGGCACGACCGGGGAGCTGTTTTTT
TRBJ2-1 | TRBD2 | 17 | NA | TRBV7-9 | CASSPRAGVEQGNEQFF | TGTGCCAGCAGCCCACGAGCGGGAGTAGAACAGGGCAATGAGCAGTTCTTC
TRBJ2-3 | TRBD2 | 16 | few | TRBV20-1 | CSASDWGGELTDTQYF | TGCAGTGCTAGTGATTGGGGGGGAGAGCTCACAGATACGCAGTATTTT
TRBJ2-1 | TRBD2 | 16 | NA | TRBV27 | CASSSGLAGSYNEQFF | TGTGCCAGCAGTTCGGGACTAGCGGGTAGCTACAATGAGCAGTTCTTC
TRBJ2-3 | NA | 16 | NA | TRBV24-1 | CATSDRGAGQGDTQYF | TGTGCCACCAGTGACCGGGGGGCCGGACAGGGAGATACGCAGTATTTT
TRBJ2-3 | TRBD2 | 14 | once | TRBV10-3 | CAIGTSDSTDTQYF | TGTGCCATCGGGACTAGCGATAGCACAGATACGCAGTATTTT
TRBJ2-7 | TRBD2 | 13 | NA | TRBV30 | CAWALAGLYEQYF | TGTGCCTGGGCGCTAGCGGGACTCTACGAGCAGTACTTC
TRBJ2-7 | NA | 14 | NA | TRBV5-1 | CASRTGATPYEQYF | TGCGCCAGCAGAACAGGCGCCACCCCCTACGAGCAGTACTTC
TRBJ2-2 | NA | 18 | NA | TRBV12-1 | CASSWGQAFLLNTGELFF | TGTGCCAGCAGTTGGGGACAGGCGTTCCTTCTTAACACCGGGGAGCTGTTTTTT
TRBJ1-5 | NA | 13 | NA | TRBV2 | CASSDPPGQPQHF | TGTGCCAGCAGTGACCCCCCAGGTCAGCCCCAGCATTTT
TRBJ2-7 | NA | 15 | NA | TRBV6-1 | CASSDSMGPHMKQYF | TGTGCCAGCAGTGACAGCATGGGCCCCCATATGAAGCAGTACTTC
TRBJ1-4 | NA | 14 | few | TRBV5-4 | CASSWAGEPEKLFF | TGTGCCAGCAGCTGGGCGGGGGAGCCAGAAAAACTGTTTTTT
TRBJ1-3 | TRBD1 | 16 | NA | TRBV12-5 | CASAEWDRLSGNTIYF | TGTGCTAGTGCCGAATGGGACAGGTTATCGGGAAACACCATATATTTT
TRBJ2-5 | NA | 16 | NA | TRBV14 | CASSQEASGLQETQYF | TGTGCCAGCAGCCAAGAGGCCAGCGGTTTACAAGAGACCCAGTACTTC
TRBJ2-1 | TRBD2 | 12 | NA | TRBV12-3/TRBV12-4 | CASALAGNEQFF | TGTGCCAGCGCGCTAGCGGGAAATGAGCAGTTCTTC
TRBJ1-6 | NA | 13 | NA | TRBV7-3 | CASSAQGDSPLHF | TGTGCCAGCAGCGCACAGGGAGACTCACCCCTCCACTTT
TRBJ1-2 | NA | 17 | few | TRBV3-1/TRBV3-2 | CASSQVGQGLSNYGYTF | TGTGCCAGCAGCCAAGTGGGCCAGGGCCTATCTAACTATGGCTACACCTTC
TRBJ1-1 | TRBD1 | 15 | NA | TRBV19 | CASSEMTGANTEAFF | TGTGCCAGTAGTGAAATGACAGGGGCGAACACTGAAGCTTTCTTT
TRBJ1-3 | NA | 15 | NA | TRBV28 | CASSPVGGSGNTIYF | TGTGCCAGCAGTCCCGTCGGGGGCTCTGGAAACACCATATATTTT
TRBJ2-2 | NA | 14 | NA | TRBV7-6 | CASSLGAPSGELFF | TGTGCCAGCAGCTTAGGTGCCCCCAGCGGGGAGCTGTTTTTT
TRBJ2-3 | TRBD2 | 17 | NA | TRBV7-2 | CASRHGQREVGTDTQYF | TGTGCCAGCCGCCACGGGCAGCGGGAGGTGGGCACAGATACGCAGTATTTT
TRBJ1-1 | NA | 13 | few | TRBV12-3/TRBV12-4 | CATEFEGDTEAFF | TGTGCCACCGAGTTTGAAGGGGACACTGAAGCTTTCTTT
TRBJ1-2 | NA | 16 | NA | TRBV6-5 | CASSYSGTYFQGGYTF | TGTGCCAGCAGTTACTCGGGCACCTACTTCCAAGGAGGCTACACCTTC
TRBJ2-3 | TRBD2 | 16 | NA | TRBV3-1/TRBV3-2 | CASSQLAGGSTDTQYF | TGTGCCAGCAGCCAACTAGCGGGAGGGAGCACAGATACGCAGTATTTT
TRBJ2-7 | TRBD2 | 15 | NA | TRBV30 | CAWSAETSGSREQYF | TGTGCCTGGAGTGCTGAGACTAGCGGGAGCCGAGAGCAGTACTTC
TRBJ1-5 | NA | 13 | NA | TRBV10-1 | CASSDSGNQPQHF | TGCGCCAGCAGTGATAGTGGCAATCAGCCCCAGCATTTT
TRBJ1-2 | NA | 12 | NA | TRBV19 | CASSQGYYGYTF | TGTGCCAGTAGCCAGGGGTACTATGGCTACACCTTC